The following is a TCR beta chain sequence with its context. The CDR3 runs 13 residues. Trimming pared 1 base from V and 5 bases from J, leaving 8 bases between. Germline CDR1 and CDR2: MGHDK and SYGVNS. The sample belongs to a study of neoadjuvant anti-PD-1 for oral cavity cancer. The overall study: Around day 43, patients without progression received a fourth nivolumab dose before surgery.

Six replicates per PBMC sample, mostly from around 500 ng of genomic DNA. Clones were read by immunoSEQ multiplex PCR, and TCRdb kept only the in-frame ones, dropping some. The sample holds approximately 16,000 clones; 65% to 70% are singletons and the top ten take about 2.6%. Patients had newly diagnosed, untreated stage II-IVA oral cavity squamous cell carcinoma. No culture or expansion preceded analysis of these blood cells. This clonotype was obtained from a person aged 40 to 85 with oral cavity squamous cell carcinoma. The V and J genes are TRBV25-1 and TRBJ2-5; D is undetermined. The material was PBMCs, obtained before nivolumab (anti-PD-1) treatment. The CDR3 region has the DNA TGTGCCAGCAGTGAATTTGGGCGTGAGACCCAGTACTTC. Translating gives CASSEFGRETQYF.